The 28 T cell receptor beta chains in this list originate from one sample, sequenced in a study of shared clonotypes between healthy human individuals. The method was immunoSEQ multiplex PCR; TCRdb's version includes in-frame clones alone and lacks a portion of them. The sample includes about 2.3 million clones, 85% to 95% of them seen just once. The sample taken for sequencing was naive CD4+ T cells from PBMCs. The subset denotes: CD45RA+ positively selected. The source is a man younger than 35 in good health. Some clones in this sample may be carry-over from other donors' samples.

A remark on this clone: Other DNA sequences in this sample translate to the same CDR3. The chain carries TRBV7-9 and TRBJ1-6; TRBD1 matches at 12 bases. Germline values: CDR1 SEHNR, CDR2 FQNEAQ (reference sequence). The CDR3 length is 14 residues. After removal of 5 bases from V and 10 bases from J, the junction contained 3 bases not matched to a gene. CDR3: CASSTGTGGSPLHF. CDR3 sequence (DNA): TGTGCCAGCAGCACCGGGACAGGGGGCTCACCCCTCCACTTT. Supplemented by reference TRBV7-9 and TRBJ1-6, the full variable domain reads DTGVSQNPRHKITKRGQNVTFRCDPISEHNRLYWYRQTLGQGPEFLTYFQNEAQLEKSRLLSDRFSAERPKGSFSTLEIQRTEQGDSAMYLCASSTGTGGSPLHFGNGTRLTVT.

This chain connects TRBV30 to TRBJ1-3; no clear D gene. V gave up 4 bases and J gave up 2 bases, with 9 bases separating them. The CDR3 runs 13 residues. Germline assignment: CDR1 GTSNPN and CDR2 SVGIG (reference sequence). CDR3 coding DNA: TGTGCCTGGACGACGCAAACTGGAAACACCATATATTTT. It translates to CAWTTQTGNTIYF.

The count of this clone is one. This rearrangement joins TRBV2 to TRBJ1-4; D is unresolved. Trimming removed 7 bases from V and 0 bases from J, with 9 bases in between. The germline gives CDR1 SNHLY, CDR2 FYNNEI. The CDR3 consists of 14 residues. CDR3 amino acids: CASTLMATNEKLFF. CDR3 sequence (DNA): TGTGCCAGCACCTTAATGGCAACTAATGAAAAACTGTTTTTT. Full variable domain (rest looked up from reference TRBV2 and TRBJ1-4): EPEVTQTPSHQVTQMGQEVILRCVPISNHLYFYWYRQILGQKVEFLVSFYNNEISEKSEIFDDQFSVERPDGSNFTLKIRSTKLEDSAMYFCASTLMATNEKLFFGSGTQLSVL.

V is TRBV7-2 and J is TRBJ2-7; possibly TRBD1 for D (7 bases). The CDR3 totals 17 residues. The germline V and J ends were trimmed by 4 bases and 0 bases, with 19 bases remaining between them. Germline-derived CDR1 and CDR2 are SGHTA and FQGNSA. The CDR3 DNA reads as TGTGCCAGCAGCTCAAAACCGCGGGACAGACTCTCCTACGAGCAGTACTTC. Amino acid sequence: CASSSKPRDRLSYEQYF.

The rearrangement joins TRBV7-8 to TRBJ2-1, with 13 bases lining up with TRBD2. V shed 2 bases and J 8 bases; nucleotides not matched to a gene: 12. This CDR3 comprises 18 residues. Germline V CDR1 and CDR2: SGHVS, FQNEAQ. CDR3 DNA: TGTGCCAGCAGCTTAAGTTGGTGGAGGACTAGCGGGAGCCATGAGCAGTTCTTC. Its translation is CASSLSWWRTSGSHEQFF.

J is TRBJ2-7 and V is TRBV6-6; 8 bases align to TRBD2. Germline V gene sequence: CDR1 MNHNY, CDR2 SVGAGI (reference sequence). V shed 5 bases, J shed 2 bases, and the junction held 8 bases outside the gene matches. The CDR3 spans 15 residues. CDR3 sequence reads: CASSRPGGTTYEQYF. The CDR3 DNA follows: TGTGCCAGCAGTCGCCCGGGGGGGACCACCTACGAGCAGTACTTC.

This chain links TRBV7-3 with TRBJ2-2, with D perhaps given as TRBD1 or TRBD2 (5 bases each). Germline loops: CDR1 SGHTA, CDR2 FQGTGA. The CDR3 length is 14 residues. The germline V and J ends were trimmed by 5 bases and 5 bases, with 12 bases remaining between them. The CDR3 sequence is CASSRGTETGELFF. The CDR3 DNA sequence: TGTGCCAGCAGCAGAGGGACGGAGACCGGGGAGCTGTTTTTT.

In regard to this clone: This CDR3 is also generated by other DNA sequences in the sample. The CDR3 DNA reads TGTGCCAGCAGCGCGACAGGGTCTGGGGCCAACGTCCTGACTTTC. Its translation: CASSATGSGANVLTF. The gene calls are TRBV9 and TRBJ2-6; 7 nucleotides align to TRBD1. CDR3 length: 15 amino acids. The trim removed 3 bases at V and 1 base at J, leaving 1 base unmatched. Germline lookup yields CDR1 SGDLS and CDR2 YYNGEE.

The genes are TRBV28 and TRBJ2-3; 8 bases are shared with TRBD2. The V segment lost 2 bases and the J segment 2 bases; nucleotides outside the gene matches: 6. The CDR3 extends over 16 amino acids. The V gene's germline CDR1 is MDHEN and CDR2 SYDVKM. The CDR3 coding sequence is TGTGCCAGCAGTTTACCGTCAGCGGGGGACACAGATACGCAGTATTTT. Protein sequence: CASSLPSAGDTDTQYF.

This chain joins TRBV18 and TRBJ2-7; D is undetermined. The CDR3 sequence is 16 residues long. V was cut by 0 bases and J by 7 bases, with 19 bases left in between. Per germline, CDR1 KGHSH and CDR2 LQKENI. The CDR3, as DNA: TGTGCCAGCTCACCACCGGGTCCGGTCCCCCCCGGAGAGCAGTACTTC. Its translation: CASSPPGPVPPGEQYF.

This chain joins TRBV18 and TRBJ1-4; TRBD1 might be the D (6 bases). This CDR3 comprises 13 residues. Germline V gene sequence: CDR1 KGHSH, CDR2 LQKENI. V was clipped by 6 bases and J by 6 bases, with 11 bases between them. For the CDR3, the DNA is TGTGCCAGCTCTAGTCGACAGGATGAAAAACTGTTTTTT. It translates to CASSSRQDEKLFF.

This chain joins TRBV5-1 and TRBJ1-3; possible D gene TRBD1, 6 bases. The CDR3 consists of 13 residues. Per germline, CDR1 SGHRS and CDR2 YFSETQ. The V and J ends lost 4 bases and 8 bases respectively, with 13 bases between them. The CDR3 sequence is CASSQVRGHTIYF. The CDR3 nucleotides are TGCGCCAGCAGCCAAGTCAGGGGTCACACCATATATTTT.

The chain couples TRBV28 to TRBJ2-3; 11 nucleotides align to TRBD2. Per the germline V gene, CDR1 is MDHEN and CDR2 is SYDVKM. V lost 5 bases and J lost 4; bases outside the gene matches: 14. The CDR3 loop spans 18 amino acids. The CDR3 DNA follows: TGTGCCAGCAGTGCCGTGGGACTAGCGGCGAGCGGGGCAGATACGCAGTATTTT. It translates to CASSAVGLAASGADTQYF. The full variable domain, completed using reference TRBV28 and TRBJ2-3, is DVKVTQSSRYLVKRTGEKVFLECVQDMDHENMFWYRQDPGLGLRLIYFSYDVKMKEKGDIPEGYSVSREKKERFSLILESASTNQTSMYLCASSAVGLAASGADTQYFGPGTRLTVL.

The count of this clone is one. The chain combines TRBV18 with TRBJ1-5; D possibly corresponds to TRBD1 (5 bases). V was shortened by 6 bases and J by 1 base, with 10 bases between the two germline ends. In germline, CDR1 is KGHSH, CDR2 LQKENI. This CDR3 contains 14 residues. Here the CDR3 DNA reads TGTGCCAGCTCCCGGGGGGTGAGCAATCAGCCCCAGCATTTT. This codes for CASSRGVSNQPQHF.

The chain combines TRBV28 with TRBJ2-1; TRBD2 agrees at 15 bases. Germline V gives CDR1 MDHEN, CDR2 SYDVKM. Losses at the gene ends were 3 bases for V and 9 bases for J; bases not matched to a gene: 9. This CDR3 region has 17 residues. The CDR3 DNA is TGTGCCAGCAGTTTTTGGAGGGGACTAGCGGGAGGAGGTGAGCAGTTCTTC. It translates to CASSFWRGLAGGGEQFF.

Remarks on this clone: Other DNA sequences within the sample encode an identical CDR3. This chain links TRBV7-2 with TRBJ2-7; no definite D call. CDR3 size: 14 residues. Germline V CDR1 and CDR2: SGHTA, FQGNSA. V was cut by 5 bases and J by 2 bases, with 13 bases left in between. The CDR3: CASSPRRETYEQYF. The CDR3 DNA sequence: TGTGCCAGCAGCCCCCGTAGAGAAACCTACGAGCAGTACTTC.

This chain links TRBV2 with TRBJ2-7; D is uncertain. Germline assignment: CDR1 SNHLY and CDR2 FYNNEI. The CDR3 covers 14 residues. The ends were cut back, 4 bases at V and 1 base at J, with 11 bases in the middle. CDR3: CASSGSVLSYEQYF. The CDR3 coding sequence is TGTGCCAGCAGTGGGTCGGTACTGTCCTACGAGCAGTACTTC. Based on the CDR3 plus reference TRBV2 and TRBJ2-7, the full variable domain is EPEVTQTPSHQVTQMGQEVILRCVPISNHLYFYWYRQILGQKVEFLVSFYNNEISEKSEIFDDQFSVERPDGSNFTLKIRSTKLEDSAMYFCASSGSVLSYEQYFGPGTRLTVT.

The chain links TRBV28 to TRBJ1-2; a possible D gene is TRBD1 (5 bases). The CDR3 extends over 12 amino acids. Germline CDR1 reads MDHEN; CDR2 reads SYDVKM. With 2 bases removed from V and 7 bases from J, the gap between germline ends came to 8 bases. CDR3 coding DNA: TGTGCCAGCAGTTTACAGGGTGGTGGCTACACCTTC. Translation gives CASSLQGGGYTF.

This chain links TRBV5-1 with TRBJ1-5; D perhaps matches TRBD1 (5 bases). Trimming removed 2 bases from V and 6 bases from J, with 12 bases in between. The germline V gene has CDR1 SGHRS and CDR2 YFSETQ. This CDR3 contains 14 residues. The CDR3 region is CASSLGTRGQPQHF. CDR3 nucleotides: TGCGCCAGCAGCTTAGGGACGAGGGGTCAGCCCCAGCATTTT.

The J gene is TRBJ2-5, the V gene TRBV19; 10 bases map to TRBD2. Germline-derived CDR1 and CDR2 are LNHDA and SQIVND (reference sequence). V lost 5 bases to trimming and J lost 5 bases; unmatched junction nucleotides: 8. The CDR3 totals 15 residues. The CDR3 loop is CASSFSSGRIETQYF. CDR3 DNA: TGTGCCAGTAGTTTCTCTAGCGGGAGAATCGAGACCCAGTACTTC.

The chain is built from TRBV2 and TRBJ2-2, with D perhaps being TRBD1 or TRBD2 (6 bases each). The CDR3 has 16 amino acids. V lost 8 bases, J lost 5 bases, and 21 bases lay in between. Germline V gives CDR1 SNHLY, CDR2 FYNNEI. CDR3 nucleotide sequence: TGTGCCAGCGGTGGATTTAGCGGAGGGGGGACCGGGGAGCTGTTTTTT. Encoded protein: CASGGFSGGGTGELFF.

The chain carries TRBV4-3 and TRBJ1-3; D remains ambiguous. The CDR3 runs 17 residues. V lost 0 bases to trimming and J lost 0 bases, with 12 bases between them. From germline, CDR1 is LGHNA and CDR2 YSLEER. The CDR3 protein is CASSQDALAVSGNTIYF. CDR3 coding DNA: TGCGCCAGCAGCCAAGATGCCCTAGCCGTCTCTGGAAACACCATATATTTT.

This clone was seen a single time. This sequence joins TRBV18 and TRBJ2-1, with D perhaps TRBD1 or TRBD2 (5 bases each). The ends were cut back, 0 bases at V and 12 bases at J, with 9 bases in the middle. The germline CDR1 and CDR2 sequences are KGHSH and LQKENI. CDR3 length equals 12 residues. This CDR3 is CASSPPRGVQFF. In DNA, the CDR3 is TGTGCCAGCTCACCACCGAGGGGAGTGCAGTTCTTC.

V gene TRBV4-2 combines with J gene TRBJ1-4; D is unclear. The CDR3 length is 14 residues. V was pared by 0 bases and J by 10 bases, with 12 bases between. Germline V gives CDR1 LGHNA, CDR2 YNFKEQ. CDR3 sequence reads: CASSQDRTAGKLFF. In DNA form, the CDR3 reads TGTGCCAGCAGCCAAGATAGAACAGCCGGAAAACTGTTTTTT.

The gene calls are TRBV5-5 and TRBJ2-7; 10 bases map to TRBD2. The CDR3 contains 16 residues. Trimming removed 4 bases from V and 2 bases from J; junction bases left unmatched: 9. CDR1 and CDR2 (germline): SGHKS, YYEKEE (reference sequence). CDR3 protein: CASSPTGTSDTYEQYF. CDR3 nucleotides: TGTGCCAGCAGCCCAACTGGGACTAGCGACACCTACGAGCAGTACTTC.

V is TRBV10-3 and J is TRBJ2-3; tentative D call: TRBD1 (6 bases). The germline V gene has CDR1 ENHRY and CDR2 SYGVKD. This CDR3 has 15 residues. Trimming took 7 bases from V and 2 from J, leaving 16 bases between them. The CDR3 DNA follows: TGTGCCATCAACCGTATGCAGGGGCTCACAGATACGCAGTATTTT. Translation gives CAINRMQGLTDTQYF.

CDR3 sequence reads: CASSQGRTGREKLFF. In DNA form, the CDR3 reads TGTGCCAGCAGCCAAGGTCGGACAGGGAGAGAAAAACTGTTTTTT. The J gene is TRBJ1-4, the V gene TRBV4-2; 8 nucleotides agree with TRBD1. V dropped 1 base and J dropped 8; count of bases not matched to a gene: 6. The CDR3 is 15 amino acids. CDR1 is LGHNA, CDR2 YNFKEQ, per germline.

The chain is built from TRBV5-1 and TRBJ2-1; no firm D call. The CDR3 is 16 amino acids. V was pared by 2 bases and J by 6 bases, with 18 bases between. Germline-derived CDR1 and CDR2 are SGHRS and YFSETQ. The CDR3 loop reads CASSFDPATSLNEQFF. CDR3 nucleotides: TGCGCCAGCAGCTTCGATCCCGCGACCAGCCTCAATGAGCAGTTCTTC.